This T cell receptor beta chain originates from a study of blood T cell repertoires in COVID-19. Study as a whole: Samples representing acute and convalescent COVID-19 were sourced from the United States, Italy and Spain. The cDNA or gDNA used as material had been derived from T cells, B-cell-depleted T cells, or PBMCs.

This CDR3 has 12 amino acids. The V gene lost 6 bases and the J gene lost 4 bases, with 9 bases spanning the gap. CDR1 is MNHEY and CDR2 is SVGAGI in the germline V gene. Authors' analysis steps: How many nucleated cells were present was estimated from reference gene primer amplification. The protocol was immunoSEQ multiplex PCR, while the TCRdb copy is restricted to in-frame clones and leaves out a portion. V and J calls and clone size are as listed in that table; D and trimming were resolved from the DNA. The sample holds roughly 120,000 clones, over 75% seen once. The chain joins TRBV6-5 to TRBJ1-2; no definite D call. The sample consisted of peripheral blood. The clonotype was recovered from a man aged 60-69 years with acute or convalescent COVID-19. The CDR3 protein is CASSATSYGYTF. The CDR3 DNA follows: TGTGCCAGCAGCGCGACAAGCTATGGCTACACCTTC.